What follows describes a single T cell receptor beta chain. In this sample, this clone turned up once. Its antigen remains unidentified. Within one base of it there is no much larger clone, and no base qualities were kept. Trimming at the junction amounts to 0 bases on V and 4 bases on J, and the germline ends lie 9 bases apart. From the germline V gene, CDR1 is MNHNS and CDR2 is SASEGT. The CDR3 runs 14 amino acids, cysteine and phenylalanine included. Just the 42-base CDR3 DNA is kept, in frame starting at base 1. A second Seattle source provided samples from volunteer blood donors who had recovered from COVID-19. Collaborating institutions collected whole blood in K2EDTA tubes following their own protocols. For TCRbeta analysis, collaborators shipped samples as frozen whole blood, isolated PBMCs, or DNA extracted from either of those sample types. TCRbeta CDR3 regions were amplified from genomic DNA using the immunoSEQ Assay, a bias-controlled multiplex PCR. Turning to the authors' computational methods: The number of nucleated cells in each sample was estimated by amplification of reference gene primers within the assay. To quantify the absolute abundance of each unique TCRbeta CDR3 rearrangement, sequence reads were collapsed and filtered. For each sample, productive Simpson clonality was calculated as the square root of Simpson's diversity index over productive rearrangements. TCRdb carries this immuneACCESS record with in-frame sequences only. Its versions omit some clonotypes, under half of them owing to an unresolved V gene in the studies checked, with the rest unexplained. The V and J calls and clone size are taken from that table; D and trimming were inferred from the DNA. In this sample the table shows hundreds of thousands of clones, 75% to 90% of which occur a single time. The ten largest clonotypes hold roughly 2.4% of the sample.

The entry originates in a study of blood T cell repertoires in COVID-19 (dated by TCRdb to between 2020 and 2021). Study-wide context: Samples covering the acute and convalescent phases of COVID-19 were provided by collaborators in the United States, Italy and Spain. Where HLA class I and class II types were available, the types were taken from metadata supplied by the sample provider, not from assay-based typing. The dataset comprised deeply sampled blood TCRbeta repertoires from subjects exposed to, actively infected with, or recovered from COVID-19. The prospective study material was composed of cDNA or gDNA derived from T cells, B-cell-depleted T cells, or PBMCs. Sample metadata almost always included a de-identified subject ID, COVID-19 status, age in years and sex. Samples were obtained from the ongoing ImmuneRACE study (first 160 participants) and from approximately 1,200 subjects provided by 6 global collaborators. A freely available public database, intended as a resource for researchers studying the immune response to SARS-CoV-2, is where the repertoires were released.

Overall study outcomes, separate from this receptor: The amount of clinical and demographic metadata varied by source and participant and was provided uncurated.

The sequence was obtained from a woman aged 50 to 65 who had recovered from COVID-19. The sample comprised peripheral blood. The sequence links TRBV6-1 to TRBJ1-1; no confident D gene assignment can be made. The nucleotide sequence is TGTGCCAGCAGTGAAGCCGGCGGGGTCACTGAAGCTTTCTTT. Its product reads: CASSEAGGVTEAFF.